The 15 T cell receptor beta chains reported below all come from one sample, sequenced in a study of cytomegalovirus exposure and HLA in healthy donors. The study ran its PCR with 60 Vbeta and 13 Jbeta primers. Profiling relied on immunoSEQ multiplex PCR, and the TCRdb table lists in-frame clones only, not all of them. Found here are some 130,000 clones; the top ten clones hold approximately 1.5%. Sequencing input: PBMCs. The receptors were sampled from a woman aged 40 to 50 in good health and CMV-seronegative.

The chain recombines TRBV18 with TRBJ1-1; no clear D gene. The CDR3 totals 12 residues. V was trimmed by 1 base and J by 8 bases, leaving 8 bases between them. Germline CDR1 is KGHSH and CDR2 is LQKENI. The CDR3, as DNA: TGTGCCAGCTCACCACTACAGAAAGAAGCTTTCTTT. It encodes CASSPLQKEAFF.

V and J are TRBV27 and TRBJ2-2; 8 bases fit TRBD1. CDR1 MNHEY and CDR2 SMNVEV come from the germline V gene (reference sequence). The CDR3 contains 14 residues. The junction had 6 bases not matched to a gene; V was cut back by 5 bases and J by 7 bases. The CDR3 sequence is CASSLFDRGGELFF. The CDR3 DNA sequence: TGTGCCAGCAGTCTATTCGACAGGGGCGGGGAGCTGTTTTTT.

The chain uses TRBV6-5 and TRBJ2-7; 7 bases fit TRBD2. The CDR3 extends over 14 amino acids. The V segment lost 6 bases and the J segment 2 bases; nucleotides outside the gene matches: 7. Germline V gene sequence: CDR1 MNHEY, CDR2 SVGAGI. The CDR3 sequence: CASSPGAGPYEQYV. CDR3 in DNA: TGTGCCAGCAGCCCCGGAGCGGGGCCCTACGAGCAGTACGTC.

The chain's CDR3 is CASSAGNRGTEAFF. The CDR3 region has the DNA TGTGCCAGCAGCGCGGGTAACAGGGGCACTGAAGCTTTCTTT. This rearrangement joins TRBV9 to TRBJ1-1; 7 nucleotides agree with TRBD1. This CDR3 is built from 14 residues. V was pared by 3 bases and J by 4 bases, with 6 bases of the junction left unmatched. Germline V CDR1 and CDR2: SGDLS, YYNGEE.

The genes are TRBV6-5 and TRBJ1-1; D ambiguous. From germline, CDR1 is MNHEY and CDR2 SVGAGI. The CDR3 totals 14 residues. The ends were cut back, 6 bases at V and 0 bases at J, with 11 bases in the middle. CDR3 loop: CASRRDLMNTEAFF. The DNA for the CDR3 is TGTGCCAGCAGGCGCGACTTAATGAACACTGAAGCTTTCTTT.

This chain uses TRBV13 with TRBJ1-2; 7 nucleotides agree with TRBD1. The V gene's germline CDR1 is PRHDT and CDR2 FYEKMQ (reference sequence). V trimming: 3 bases; J trimming: 6 bases; junction bases outside the gene matches: 10. The CDR3 covers 15 residues. The CDR3 region has the DNA TGTGCCAGCAGCTTTACAGGGGAGGTTTTGGATGGCTACACCTTC. Residues: CASSFTGEVLDGYTF.

The gene calls are TRBV4-3 and TRBJ1-4, with a tentative D call TRBD1 (5 bases). This CDR3 region has 16 residues. Trimming left V 1 base short and J 7 bases short, with 16 bases between. Germline CDR1 LGHNA, CDR2 YSLEER. The CDR3 region is CASSQGGGGVAEKLFF. CDR3 sequence (DNA): TGCGCCAGCAGCCAAGGGGGCGGAGGGGTGGCTGAAAAACTGTTTTTT.

About this clone: The sample holds other DNA sequences that translate to the same CDR3. V is TRBV5-1 and J is TRBJ1-1; maybe TRBD1 (5 bases). V shed 0 bases and J shed 5 bases, with 11 bases lying between them. Germline CDR1 and CDR2: SGHRS and YFSETQ. The CDR3 loop spans 14 amino acids. CDR3 amino acids: CASSLAGGGTEAFF. The DNA of the CDR3 is TGCGCCAGCAGCTTGGCCGGGGGAGGGACTGAAGCTTTCTTT.

The genes are TRBV28 and TRBJ2-2; D is unclear. The CDR3 has 16 residues. V gave up 6 bases and J gave up 2 bases, with 16 bases separating them. Germline CDR1 and CDR2: MDHEN and SYDVKM. CDR3 DNA sequence: TGTGCCAGCAGCCCCCCTGGCGGAGTCAACACCGGGGAGCTGTTTTTT. Translated: CASSPPGGVNTGELFF. Full variable domain (rest looked up from reference TRBV28 and TRBJ2-2): DVKVTQSSRYLVKRTGEKVFLECVQDMDHENMFWYRQDPGLGLRLIYFSYDVKMKEKGDIPEGYSVSREKKERFSLILESASTNQTSMYLCASSPPGGVNTGELFFGEGSRLTVL.

This sequence joins TRBV5-1 and TRBJ1-1; 10 nucleotides line up with TRBD1. The V segment lost 6 bases and the J segment 4 bases; nucleotides outside the gene matches: 12. Looked up from germline, CDR1 is SGHRS and CDR2 is YFSETQ. There are 16 residues in the CDR3. The CDR3 protein is CASTRQGAQSFTEAFF. As DNA, the CDR3 is TGCGCCAGCACCCGACAGGGGGCGCAGTCTTTCACTGAAGCTTTCTTT.

The rearrangement links TRBV12-5 to TRBJ2-1, with 11 bases fitting TRBD1. The length of the CDR3 is 18 residues. The germline gives CDR1 LGHNT, CDR2 FRNRAP. V gave up 1 base and J gave up 7 bases; unmatched junction bases: 12. The CDR3 spells CASGLAEIGTGGPNEQFF. CDR3 bases: TGTGCTAGTGGTTTGGCCGAAATTGGGACAGGGGGTCCTAATGAGCAGTTCTTC.

The rearrangement uses TRBV6-5 and TRBJ1-4; D unresolved. Germline V gene sequence: CDR1 MNHEY, CDR2 SVGAGI. The V and J ends lost 2 bases and 7 bases respectively, with 8 bases between them. CDR3 length equals 13 residues. The CDR3 loop reads CASSYDSVEKLFF. CDR3 sequence (DNA): TGTGCCAGCAGTTACGATTCAGTTGAAAAACTGTTTTTT.

CDR3 coding DNA: TGTGCCAGCAGCTCCAGCAGGCATAGCAATCAGCCCCAGCATTTT. This translates into CASSSSRHSNQPQHF. The rearrangement uses TRBV7-2 and TRBJ1-5; D remains ambiguous. The CDR3 is 15 residues long. The V end lost 4 bases, the J end lost 0 bases, and 10 bases lay between the germline ends. Germline V CDR1 and CDR2: SGHTA, FQGNSA.

V gene TRBV4-2 combines with J gene TRBJ2-7, with D perhaps TRBD1 (6 bases). The germline V gene has CDR1 LGHNA and CDR2 YNFKEQ. The CDR3 loop spans 16 amino acids. V was cut by 0 bases and J by 3 bases, with 15 bases left in between. The CDR3 reads CASSQDTVADSYEQYF. CDR3 DNA sequence: TGTGCCAGCAGCCAAGATACTGTTGCGGACAGCTACGAGCAGTACTTC.

The V call is TRBV5-4, the J call TRBJ1-6, with 12 bases matching TRBD1. J gave up 6 bases and V 4 bases, and 5 bases lay outside the gene matches. Germline-derived CDR1 and CDR2 are SGHNT and YYREEE (reference sequence). The CDR3 consists of 16 residues. In DNA form, the CDR3 reads TGTGCCAGCAGCCTGGGACAGGGGGCTCCTAATTCACCCCTCCACTTT. Protein: CASSLGQGAPNSPLHF.